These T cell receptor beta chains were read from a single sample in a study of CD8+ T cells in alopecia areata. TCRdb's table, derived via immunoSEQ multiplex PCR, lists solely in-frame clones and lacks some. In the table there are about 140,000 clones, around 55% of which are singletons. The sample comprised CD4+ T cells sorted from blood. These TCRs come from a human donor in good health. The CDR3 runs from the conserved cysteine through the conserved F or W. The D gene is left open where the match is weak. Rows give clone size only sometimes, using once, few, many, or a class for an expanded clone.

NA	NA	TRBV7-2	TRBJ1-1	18	CASSLARNWQALRTEAFF	TGTGCCAGCAGCTTAGCTCGCAATTGGCAGGCACTGCGGACTGAAGCTTTCTTT
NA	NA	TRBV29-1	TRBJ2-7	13	CSVGGAILPEQYF	TGCAGCGTTGGGGGGGCTATTCTTCCCGAGCAGTACTTC
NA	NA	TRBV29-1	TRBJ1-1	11	CSVAGAREAFF	TGCAGCGTTGCAGGGGCTCGTGAAGCTTTCTTT
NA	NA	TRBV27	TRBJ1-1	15	CASKPLQSLNTEAFF	TGTGCCAGCAAACCTTTACAGAGTTTGAACACTGAAGCTTTCTTT
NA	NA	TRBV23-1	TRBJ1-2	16	CASSQSLGGANYGYTF	TGCGCCAGCAGTCAATCGCTAGGGGGAGCTAACTATGGCTACACCTTC
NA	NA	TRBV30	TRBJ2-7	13	CAWSVPTAEEQYF	TGTGCCTGGAGTGTTCCAACCGCAGAGGAGCAGTACTTC
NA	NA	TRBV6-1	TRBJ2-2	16	CASSEVIRGYTGELFF	TGTGCCAGCAGTGAAGTAATTCGGGGATACACCGGGGAGCTGTTTTTT
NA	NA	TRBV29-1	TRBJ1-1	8	CSEVEAFF	TGCAGCGAGGTTGAAGCTTTCTTT
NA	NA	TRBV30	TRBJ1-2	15	CAWVPPGYRNYGYTF	TGTGCCTGGGTCCCACCGGGCTATCGTAACTATGGCTACACCTTC
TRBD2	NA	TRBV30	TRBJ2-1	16	CAWSPPGLGTYNEQFF	TGTGCCTGGAGTCCTCCCGGACTAGGAACCTACAATGAGCAGTTCTTC
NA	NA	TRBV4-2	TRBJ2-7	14	CASSRGTPAYEQYF	TGTGCCAGCAGCCGCGGGACTCCGGCCTACGAGCAGTACTTC
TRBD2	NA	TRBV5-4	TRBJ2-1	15	CASSLAGGSNNEQFF	TGTGCCAGCAGCTTAGCGGGAGGGTCAAACAATGAGCAGTTCTTC
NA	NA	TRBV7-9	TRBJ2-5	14	CASSRALGGETQYF	TGTGCCAGCAGCCGCGCCCTGGGGGGAGAGACCCAGTACTTC
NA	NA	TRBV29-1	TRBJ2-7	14	CSVAWLAPYWEQYF	TGCAGCGTTGCCTGGCTAGCCCCCTATTGGGAGCAGTACTTC
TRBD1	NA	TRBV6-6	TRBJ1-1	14	CASSRQGFATEAFF	TGTGCCAGCAGTCGACAGGGGTTCGCCACTGAAGCTTTCTTT
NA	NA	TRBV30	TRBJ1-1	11	CAWSVDAEAFF	TGTGCCTGGAGTGTTGACGCCGAAGCTTTCTTT
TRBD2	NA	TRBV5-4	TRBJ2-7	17	CASSFRLAGEWGYEQYF	TGTGCCAGCAGCTTTCGACTAGCGGGAGAATGGGGTTACGAGCAGTACTTC
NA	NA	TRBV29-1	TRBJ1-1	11	CSASGGSEAFF	TGCAGCGCCTCGGGGGGGTCTGAAGCTTTCTTT
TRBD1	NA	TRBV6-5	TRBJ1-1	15	CASSATGGWGTEAFF	TGTGCCAGCAGTGCAACAGGGGGCTGGGGCACTGAAGCTTTCTTT
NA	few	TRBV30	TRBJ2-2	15	CAWTRGLANTGELFF	TGTGCCTGGACCAGGGGTTTAGCGAACACCGGGGAGCTGTTTTTT
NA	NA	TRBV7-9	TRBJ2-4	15	CASSLVQDHQNIQYF	TGTGCCAGCAGCTTAGTTCAGGACCACCAAAACATTCAGTACTTC
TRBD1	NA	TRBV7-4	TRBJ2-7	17	CASSLRQGEELDYEQYF	TGTGCCAGCAGCTTACGACAGGGGGAGGAACTAGACTACGAGCAGTACTTC
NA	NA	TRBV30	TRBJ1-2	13	CAWSLTSTTGDTF	TGTGCCTGGAGTTTGACCAGCACCACCGGGGATACCTTC
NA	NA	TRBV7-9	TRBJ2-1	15	CASSLEGGLYNEQFF	TGTGCCAGCAGCTTAGAAGGAGGCCTCTACAATGAGCAGTTCTTC